This is a list of T cell receptor beta chains from one sample in a study of blood T cells in healthy people across ages. TCRdb re-analysed the 5' RACE reads in MiXCR, keeping a single row per CDR3 protein. This repertoire shows 700,000 to 800,000 distinct CDR3 sequences, approximately 43% found once; its top ten account for around a fifth. The sample was blood. These receptors originate from a woman in her sixties in good health. Each CDR3 is given with its conserved first and last residue. Each record gives: J gene, V gene, D gene, clone size, CDR3 protein, CDR3 DNA. D genes are given only for firm matches. The size entry is marked missing in some rows and otherwise reads once, few, many or a size class.

TRBJ2-3	TRBV10-3	.	few	CAIKGNRGSTDTQYF	TGTGCCATCAAGGGGAACCGGGGGTCCACAGATACGCAGTATTTT
TRBJ1-4	TRBV29-1	TRBD1	few	CSGSGKDRGPATNEKLFF	TGCAGCGGTAGCGGAAAGGACAGGGGGCCCGCAACTAATGAAAAACTGTTTTTT
TRBJ1-2	TRBV6-5	TRBD1	.	CASSPRDRERYTF	TGTGCCAGCAGTCCCCGGGACAGGGAACGCTACACCTTC
TRBJ1-6	TRBV2	.	.	CASTRAGGPNSPLHF	TGTGCCAGCACGAGAGCGGGGGGGCCGAATTCACCCCTCCACTTT
TRBJ2-5	TRBV4-2	TRBD2	.	CASSQEWRTSTGETQYF	TGTGCCAGCAGCCAAGAGTGGAGGACTAGCACAGGAGAGACCCAGTACTTC
TRBJ1-2	TRBV10-3	TRBD1	few	CAISESRTGDYGYTF	TGTGCCATCAGTGAGTCGCGGACAGGGGACTATGGCTACACCTTC
TRBJ2-3	TRBV25-1	TRBD2	once	CASSEYGLAGGTDTQYF	TGTGCCAGCAGTGAATATGGGCTAGCGGGAGGCACAGATACGCAGTATTTT
TRBJ2-1	TRBV3-1	TRBD2	.	CASNLGLAGNNEQFF	TGTGCCAGCAATCTAGGACTAGCGGGGAACAATGAGCAGTTCTTC
TRBJ2-1	TRBV24-1	TRBD2	few	CATSDSPGTSGSMYNEQFF	TGTGCCACCAGTGATTCCCCCGGGACTAGCGGGAGTATGTACAATGAGCAGTTCTTC
TRBJ2-5	TRBV6-2/TRBV6-3	.	.	CASSVFREETQYF	TGTGCCAGCTCCGTCTTCCGGGAAGAGACCCAGTACTTC